This TCR beta chain was recovered during a study of cytomegalovirus exposure and HLA in healthy donors. This clone was observed once. The PCR made use of 60 Vbeta and 13 Jbeta primers. Produced via immunoSEQ multiplex PCR; TCRdb's table is partial and in-frame only. In the table there are under 170,000 clones, roughly three quarters of which are singletons. Sequencing used PBMCs. The clonotype was recovered from a human donor in good health.

This CDR3 is CASFQDRGRGEAFF. CDR3 coding DNA: TGTGCCAGCTTTCAGGACAGGGGGCGAGGTGAAGCTTTCTTT. The rearrangement uses TRBV28 and TRBJ1-1, with 11 bases that match TRBD1. Germline CDR1 MDHEN, CDR2 SYDVKM. V lost 8 bases, J lost 7 bases, and 9 bases stayed unmatched. This CDR3 has 14 amino acids.